Reported below is one TCR beta chain. The antigen is unknown. TCRdb used MiXCR to reprocess the multiplex PCR reads, holding one entry per CDR3 protein. The sample yields 45,000 or so distinct CDR3 sequences, 23% seen once. This entry is derived from a study of breast tumors, draining lymph nodes, adjacent tissues. CDR1 is SNHLY and CDR2 is FYNNEI in the germline V gene. The CDR3 extends over 14 amino acids. V lost 7 bases and J lost 1; bases outside the gene matches: 5. Study-level findings and limits: Tumors had less TCR diversity than lymph nodes, more than nontumor tissue.

This clonotype was obtained from a female donor with breast cancer. Some clones in this sample may be carry-over from other donors' samples. The chain combines TRBV2 with TRBJ1-1; 8 bases are shared with TRBD1. Sequenced material: breast tumor tissue. The CDR3 spells CASTPGTGNTEAFF. CDR3 bases: TGTGCCAGCACCCCCGGGACAGGGAACACTGAAGCTTTCTTT.